This T cell receptor beta chain was recorded in a study of response to subunit inactivated influenza vaccine. Study-level points and caveats: The authors suggested that every seasonal influenza vaccination recruits few new T cells.

Details on this clonotype: Its specificity is not known.

TCRdb re-called the RT-PCR reads through MiXCR, storing one row per CDR3 protein. The table records about 700,000 distinct CDR3 sequences, roughly 14% of them present only once. The sequencing used PBMCs from blood, collected roughly 12 days after vaccination. The receptor was derived from a man in his fifties who received an inactivated influenza vaccine.

In nucleotides, the CDR3 is TGTGCCAGCAGTCTAGCGGGAGGGCCCCCGGACGAGCAGTACTTC. It translates to CASSLAGGPPDEQYF. The rearrangement joins TRBV9 to TRBJ2-7, with 12 bases lining up with TRBD2. This CDR3 has 15 amino acids. Germline V CDR1 and CDR2: SGDLS, YYNGEE. Trimming cost V 5 bases and J 5 bases; bases outside gene matches: 8. Using reference TRBV9 and TRBJ2-7 for the parts outside the CDR3, the full variable domain is DSGVTQTPKHLITATGQRVTLRCSPRSGDLSVYWYQQSLDQGLQFLIQYYNGEERAKGNILERFSAQQFPDLHSELNLSSLELGDSALYFCASSLAGGPPDEQYFGPGTRLTVT.